The following is a T cell receptor beta chain sequence with its context. Its antigen is unidentified. Time point: persistent/refractory GD, antithyroid drugs over 5 years with positive TRAb. With RNA extracted from PBMCs as input, the TCR library was made. The entry originates in a study of regulatory T cells in long-lasting Graves disease. Sequencing libraries for TCR beta were prepared with iRepertoire HTBI primers and Arm-PCR of CDR3 regions. TCRdb reprocessed the multiplex PCR reads via MiXCR and lists one record per CDR3 protein. Of hundreds of thousands of distinct CDR3 sequences in the sample, about 30% are singletons; the top ten hold roughly 46%. Study-level points and caveats: Possibly, too few samples lowered accuracy. Less diverse TCR repertoires were seen in persistent Graves' patients than in newly diagnosed ones. Whereas about a thousand public clonotypes were shared by new patients, persistent patients shared more, at roughly 2,500.

The sample was peripheral blood mononuclear cells (PBMCs), taken when the disease was refractory, from a patient treated with antithyroid drugs. The sequence came from a female donor with Graves disease.

CDR3 loop: CASSYSIGTAYSNQPQHF. The CDR3 DNA sequence: TGTGCCAGCAGTTACTCAATAGGAACAGCATATAGCAATCAGCCCCAGCATTTT. The chain carries TRBV6-2 or TRBV6-3 and TRBJ1-5; D is ambiguous. The CDR3 is made up of 18 amino acids. In germline, CDR1 is MNHEY, CDR2 SVGEGT. The V end lost 0 bases, the J end lost 0 bases, and 15 bases lay between the germline ends.